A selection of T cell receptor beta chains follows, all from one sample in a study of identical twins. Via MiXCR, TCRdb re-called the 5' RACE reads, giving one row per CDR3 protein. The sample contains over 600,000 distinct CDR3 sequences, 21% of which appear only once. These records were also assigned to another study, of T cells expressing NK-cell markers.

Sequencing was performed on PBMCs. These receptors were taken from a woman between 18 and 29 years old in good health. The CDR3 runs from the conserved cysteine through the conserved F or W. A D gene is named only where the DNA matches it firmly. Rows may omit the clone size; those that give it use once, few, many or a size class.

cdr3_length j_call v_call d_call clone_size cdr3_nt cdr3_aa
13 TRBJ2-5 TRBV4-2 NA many TGTGCCAGCAGCCAACGCGATCTGGAGACCCAGTACTTC CASSQRDLETQYF
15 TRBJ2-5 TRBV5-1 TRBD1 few TGCGCCAGCAGCTCGGTGGGACAGGGCGGAGAGACCCAGTACTTC CASSSVGQGGETQYF
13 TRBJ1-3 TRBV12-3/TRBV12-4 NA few TGTGCCAGCAGGCCCGGATTGAAGGACACCATATATTTT CASRPGLKDTIYF
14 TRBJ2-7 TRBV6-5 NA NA TGTGCCAGCAGTTACTCGGGGGACCGCTACGAGCAGTACTTC CASSYSGDRYEQYF
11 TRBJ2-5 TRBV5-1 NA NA TGCGCCAGTCAGGACGGAGAGACCCAGTACTTC CASQDGETQYF
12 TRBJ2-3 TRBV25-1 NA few TGTGCCAGCAGTGGGGGCCTGGGTGCGCAGTATTTT CASSGGLGAQYF
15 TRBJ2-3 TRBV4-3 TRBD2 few TGCGCCAGCAGCCGCTCTAGCGGCCGCACAGATACGCAGTATTTT CASSRSSGRTDTQYF
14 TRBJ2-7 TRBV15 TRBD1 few TGTGCCACCAGCAGCGACAGGGGGCCCTACGAGCAGTACTTC CATSSDRGPYEQYF
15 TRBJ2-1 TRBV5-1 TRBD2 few TGCGCCAGCAGCTTGGAGGGACTAGCGTCAAATGAGCAGTTCTTC CASSLEGLASNEQFF
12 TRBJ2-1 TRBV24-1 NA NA TGTGCCACCAGTTTAGGTGATAATGAGCAGTTCTTC CATSLGDNEQFF